The 20 T cell receptor beta chains given below trace back to one sample, sequenced in a study of cytomegalovirus exposure and HLA in healthy donors. With 60 Vbeta and 13 Jbeta primers, the PCR was carried out. This table comes from immunoSEQ multiplex PCR, and its TCRdb copy is limited to in-frame clones, with some not included. Of about 160,000 clones listed, 65% to 85% are singletons. The sequencing sample was made of PBMCs. All receptors derive from a male donor in good health and CMV-seropositive.

This chain uses TRBV7-2 with TRBJ1-4; D is possibly TRBD1 (5 bases). This CDR3 has 16 amino acids. Germline V gene sequence: CDR1 SGHTA, CDR2 FQGNSA. V lost 1 base, J lost 4 bases, and 13 bases lay in between. CDR3 region: CASSLGLTVYNEKLFF. The CDR3 nucleotides read TGTGCCAGCAGCTTAGGTTTGACAGTTTATAATGAAAAACTGTTTTTT.

This chain uses TRBV18 with TRBJ2-1; TRBD2 matches 10 bases. This CDR3 has 16 residues. V shed 6 bases and J 5 bases; nucleotides not matched to a gene: 10. In germline, CDR1 is KGHSH, CDR2 LQKENI. CDR3 region: CASSLITSGTHNEQFF. The CDR3 nucleotides read TGTGCCAGCTCCTTAATCACTAGCGGGACCCACAATGAGCAGTTCTTC.

The chain links TRBV28 to TRBJ2-3; TRBD2 is a possible D gene (7 bases). This CDR3 spans 15 amino acids. The germline V gene has CDR1 MDHEN and CDR2 SYDVKM. CDR3 region: CVAGESRGKTDTQYF. In DNA, the CDR3 is TGTGTCGCGGGGGAATCCAGGGGAAAGACAGATACGCAGTATTTT.

The chain has TRBV7-2 and TRBJ1-4, with 8 nucleotides matching TRBD1. J gave up 8 bases and V 2 bases, and 10 bases lay outside the gene matches. In germline, CDR1 is SGHTA, CDR2 FQGNSA. This CDR3 has 16 amino acids. CDR3 bases: TGTGCCAGCAGCTTAACCCCAAGCGACAGGGGCGAAAAACTGTTTTTT. It yields the protein CASSLTPSDRGEKLFF.

This sequence joins TRBV28 and TRBJ2-3, with D possibly matching TRBD2 (5 bases). V was pared by 8 bases and J by 8 bases, with 14 bases between. Germline CDR1 reads MDHEN; CDR2 reads SYDVKM. This CDR3 has 12 amino acids. In DNA, the CDR3 is TGTGCCAGCCAAGCGGACTCGGTTACGCAGTATTTT. The encoded protein is CASQADSVTQYF.

This chain uses TRBV27 with TRBJ2-3; 8 bases map to TRBD1. Trimming took 4 bases from V and 2 from J; bases not matched to a gene: 11. Germline assignment: CDR1 MNHEY and CDR2 SMNVEV (reference sequence). There are 17 residues in the CDR3. The CDR3 loop is CASSYIKTGAVTDTQYF. In nucleotides, the CDR3 is TGTGCCAGCAGTTATATTAAGACAGGGGCCGTCACAGATACGCAGTATTTT.

V usage is TRBV18 and J usage is TRBJ2-1; D is possibly TRBD1 (6 bases). The CDR3 length is 15 residues. The germline V gene has CDR1 KGHSH and CDR2 LQKENI. Trimming stripped 6 bases from V and 6 bases from J, with 18 bases between. This chain's CDR3 is CASSLTGSRSNEQFF. The CDR3 region has the DNA TGTGCCAGCTCGCTTACAGGGTCTCGTTCCAATGAGCAGTTCTTC. The full variable domain, in which reference TRBV18 and TRBJ2-1 provide the parts outside the CDR3, is NAGVMQNPRHLVRRRGQEARLRCSPMKGHSHVYWYRQLPEEGLKFMVYLQKENIIDESGMPKERFSAEFPKEGPSILRIQQVVRGDSAAYFCASSLTGSRSNEQFFGPGTRLTVL.

The chain employs TRBV11-1 and TRBJ2-5, with 7 bases fitting TRBD1. J lost 3 bases, V lost 7 bases, and 5 bases had no gene match. This CDR3 is built from 13 residues. The V gene's germline CDR1 is SGHAT and CDR2 FQDESV (reference sequence). This chain's CDR3 is CASTQDREETQYF. In DNA, the CDR3 is TGTGCCAGCACCCAAGACAGGGAAGAGACCCAGTACTTC.

V gene TRBV11-3 combines with J gene TRBJ2-7; possibly TRBD1 for D (7 bases). V lost 6 bases and J 1 base, leaving 13 bases between the germline ends. Germline V lookup: CDR1 SGHNT, CDR2 YENEEA. The CDR3 runs 14 residues. The CDR3: CASRGRGVSYEQYF. The CDR3 DNA follows: TGTGCCAGCAGGGGCAGGGGGGTTTCCTACGAGCAGTACTTC.

V and J are TRBV11-2 and TRBJ2-5; TRBD1 agrees at 12 bases. With 7 bases clipped from V and 1 base from J, the junction kept 7 bases outside the gene matches. The CDR3 contains 16 residues. Per germline, CDR1 SGHAT and CDR2 FQNNGV. The CDR3 spells CASTTGDRGPQETQYF. DNA for the CDR3: TGTGCCAGCACCACTGGGGACAGGGGGCCCCAAGAGACCCAGTACTTC.

This chain connects TRBV7-2 to TRBJ2-7; 7 bases align to TRBD1. Unmatched junction bases numbered 6, after V lost 1 base and J lost 6 bases. Looked up from germline, CDR1 is SGHTA and CDR2 is FQGNSA. The CDR3 totals 14 residues. The CDR3 region is CASSLERGRPEQYF. The CDR3 DNA reads TGTGCCAGCAGCTTAGAAAGGGGGCGCCCCGAGCAGTACTTC.

The gene calls are TRBV9 and TRBJ1-5; perhaps TRBD1 as D (5 bases). The CDR3 covers 14 residues. CDR1 SGDLS and CDR2 YYNGEE come from the germline V gene. V gave up 3 bases and J gave up 7 bases, with 14 bases separating them. The CDR3 DNA sequence: TGTGCCAGCAGCGCCCGGGACTATATACAGCCCCAGCATTTT. It translates to CASSARDYIQPQHF.

This clone turned up a few times. The chain uses TRBV5-4 and TRBJ2-7; 7 positions match TRBD2. The trim removed 4 bases at V and 7 bases at J, leaving 14 bases unmatched. Germline assignment: CDR1 SGHNT and CDR2 YYREEE (reference sequence). The CDR3 sequence is 15 residues long. The CDR3 loop reads CASSPRAGAEGEQYF. The DNA for the CDR3 is TGTGCCAGCAGCCCGCGGGCGGGAGCTGAGGGTGAGCAGTACTTC.

This chain joins TRBV9 and TRBJ2-1, with D perhaps matching TRBD2 (6 bases). CDR1 is SGDLS and CDR2 is YYNGEE in the germline V gene. Deletions cut 4 bases from V and 0 bases from J, with 14 bases between. The CDR3 is made up of 16 amino acids. The CDR3 DNA reads TGTGCCAGCAGCTATCTAGCGTCTAGCTCCTACAATGAGCAGTTCTTC. Its protein product is CASSYLASSSYNEQFF.

V is TRBV6-6 and J is TRBJ2-5, with D perhaps TRBD2 (6 bases). This CDR3 spans 14 amino acids. Germline assignment: CDR1 MNHNY and CDR2 SVGAGI (reference sequence). V lost 6 bases to trimming and J lost 4 bases, with 15 bases between them. CDR3 nucleotide sequence: TGTGCCAGCAGCCCTCAGGCCGGGAGAGAGACCCAGTACTTC. It codes for CASSPQAGRETQYF.

CDR3 coding DNA: TGTGCCAGCAGTTACCGGGGGAAGGAAAACACCATATATTTT. Translation: CASSYRGKENTIYF. This chain connects TRBV6-5 to TRBJ1-3; D is perhaps TRBD1 (5 bases). CDR3 length equals 14 residues. CDR1 is MNHEY and CDR2 is SVGAGI in the germline V gene. V lost 2 bases to trimming and J lost 6 bases, with 11 bases between them.

This clone was seen just once. The V and J genes are TRBV4-3 and TRBJ2-7; tentatively, D is TRBD2 (5 bases). The germline CDR1 and CDR2 sequences are LGHNA and YSLEER. The CDR3 is 16 amino acids. V dropped 3 bases and J dropped 0 bases, with 15 bases sitting between them. The CDR3 DNA is TGCGCCAGCAGCCAGAGGGCCGACGACTCCTCCTACGAGCAGTACTTC. It specifies CASSQRADDSSYEQYF.

The rearrangement links TRBV5-1 to TRBJ1-1, with D unresolved. The germline V and J ends were trimmed by 0 bases and 1 base, with 4 bases remaining between them. The CDR3 spans 13 residues. Germline V lookup: CDR1 SGHRS, CDR2 YFSETQ. For the CDR3, the DNA is TGCGCCAGCAGCTTGGTCAGGAACACTGAAGCTTTCTTT. Protein: CASSLVRNTEAFF.

The V gene is TRBV4-2, the J gene TRBJ2-7; 7 nucleotides line up with TRBD1. J was trimmed by 4 bases and V by 4 bases; bases with no gene match: 10. The CDR3 totals 15 residues. From germline, CDR1 is LGHNA and CDR2 YNFKEQ. The CDR3 DNA is TGTGCCAGCAGCCGAACCGGGACAGACGGATACGAGCAGTACTTC. Amino acid sequence: CASSRTGTDGYEQYF.

This sequence joins TRBV4-1 and TRBJ2-3, with no clear D. The V end lost 5 bases, the J end lost 5 bases, and 8 bases lay between the germline ends. The germline CDR1 and CDR2 sequences are MGHRA and YSYEKL. The CDR3 length is 12 residues. The CDR3 loop is CASSNILDTQYF. The CDR3 DNA reads TGCGCCAGCAGCAACATATTAGATACGCAGTATTTT.